Below, 6 T cell receptor beta chains from the same sample are listed, as sequenced in a study of T-cell memory formation after mild COVID-19. TCRdb passed the 5' RACE reads through MiXCR, listing each CDR3 protein once. This sample yields hundreds of thousands of distinct CDR3 sequences, of which approximately 15% are seen a single time; about a fifth belongs to the top ten. The sequenced sample was PBMCs or a T cell subset sorted from them (not recorded which). The receptors stem from a man aged 18 to 30 who had mild COVID-19 (a few samples of this study predate the infection). Cell type and time point are not known.

This chain uses TRBV11-2 with TRBJ1-1; D perhaps matches TRBD1 (6 bases). The CDR3 contains 15 residues. CDR1 is SGHAT, CDR2 FQNNGV, per germline. V was cut by 3 bases and J by 1 base, with 12 bases left in between. The CDR3 spells CASSFSGAANTEAFF. Here the CDR3 DNA reads TGTGCCAGCAGCTTTTCGGGGGCCGCGAACACTGAAGCTTTCTTT.

V gene TRBV5-4 combines with J gene TRBJ1-1; D uncertain. Germline loops: CDR1 SGHNT, CDR2 YYREEE (reference sequence). V was clipped by 4 bases and J by 0 bases, with 7 bases between them. The CDR3 totals 13 residues. CDR3 in amino acids: CASSLHMNTEAFF. The CDR3 nucleotides are TGTGCCAGCAGCCTGCACATGAACACTGAAGCTTTCTTT.

This clonotype has just a few counts. J is TRBJ2-7 and V is TRBV7-9; TRBD2 matches at 8 bases. This CDR3 spans 15 amino acids. Germline CDR1 and CDR2: SEHNR and FQNEAQ (reference sequence). V was clipped by 5 bases and J by 3 bases; unmatched bases: 9. CDR3 nucleotide sequence: TGTGCCAGCAGCCCTTTCCGCGGGGGGCGCTACGAGCAGTACTTC. Translated, it gives CASSPFRGGRYEQYF.

This clonotype occurred a few times. This chain links TRBV9 with TRBJ1-1; the D is unclear. Germline V gives CDR1 SGDLS, CDR2 YYNGEE. The CDR3 loop spans 13 amino acids. Trimming removed 4 bases from V and 1 base from J, with 8 bases in between. DNA of the CDR3: TGTGCCAGCAGCCCGAGCCAGAACACTGAAGCTTTCTTT. Its protein product is CASSPSQNTEAFF. The full variable domain, with the rest looked up from reference TRBV9 and TRBJ1-1, is DSGVTQTPKHLITATGQRVTLRCSPRSGDLSVYWYQQSLDQGLQFLIQYYNGEERAKGNILERFSAQQFPDLHSELNLSSLELGDSALYFCASSPSQNTEAFFGQGTRLTVV.

The table lists this clonotype with many counts. V gene TRBV5-6 combines with J gene TRBJ2-2; 7 bases match TRBD1. CDR3 length: 14 amino acids. With V trimmed by 7 bases and J by 2 bases, 5 bases remained unmatched. The germline gives CDR1 SGHDT, CDR2 YYEEEE. CDR3 nucleotide sequence: TGTGCCAGCTCAAGGACAGGAAACACCGGGGAGCTGTTTTTT. Translating it yields CASSRTGNTGELFF.

This clonotype was seen only a few times. The chain recombines TRBV3-1 with TRBJ2-3; D possibly matches TRBD1 or TRBD2 (5 bases each). V was shortened by 4 bases and J by 7 bases, with 15 bases between the two germline ends. Per the germline V gene, CDR1 is LGHDT and CDR2 is YNNKEL (reference sequence). This CDR3 is 14 amino acids long. CDR3 DNA sequence: TGTGCCAGCAGCCGCGAGTCGGGGCGGAATACGCAGTATTTT. It specifies CASSRESGRNTQYF.